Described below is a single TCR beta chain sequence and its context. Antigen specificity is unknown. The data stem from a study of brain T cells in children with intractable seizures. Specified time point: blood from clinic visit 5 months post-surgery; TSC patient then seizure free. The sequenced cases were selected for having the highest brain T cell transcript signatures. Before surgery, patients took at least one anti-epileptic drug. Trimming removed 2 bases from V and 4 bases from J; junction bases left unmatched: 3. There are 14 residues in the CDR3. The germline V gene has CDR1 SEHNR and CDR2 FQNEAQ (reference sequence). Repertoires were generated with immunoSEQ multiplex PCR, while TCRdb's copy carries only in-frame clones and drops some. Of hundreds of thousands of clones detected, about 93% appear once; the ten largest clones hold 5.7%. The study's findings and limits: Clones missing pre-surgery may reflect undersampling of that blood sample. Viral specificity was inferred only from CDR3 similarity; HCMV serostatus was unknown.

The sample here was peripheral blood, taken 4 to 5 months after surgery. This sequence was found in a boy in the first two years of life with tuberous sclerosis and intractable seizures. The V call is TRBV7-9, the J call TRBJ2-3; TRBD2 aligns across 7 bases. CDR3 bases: TGTGCCAGCAGCTTAAGTGGGGGGGCAGATACGCAGTATTTT. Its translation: CASSLSGGADTQYF.